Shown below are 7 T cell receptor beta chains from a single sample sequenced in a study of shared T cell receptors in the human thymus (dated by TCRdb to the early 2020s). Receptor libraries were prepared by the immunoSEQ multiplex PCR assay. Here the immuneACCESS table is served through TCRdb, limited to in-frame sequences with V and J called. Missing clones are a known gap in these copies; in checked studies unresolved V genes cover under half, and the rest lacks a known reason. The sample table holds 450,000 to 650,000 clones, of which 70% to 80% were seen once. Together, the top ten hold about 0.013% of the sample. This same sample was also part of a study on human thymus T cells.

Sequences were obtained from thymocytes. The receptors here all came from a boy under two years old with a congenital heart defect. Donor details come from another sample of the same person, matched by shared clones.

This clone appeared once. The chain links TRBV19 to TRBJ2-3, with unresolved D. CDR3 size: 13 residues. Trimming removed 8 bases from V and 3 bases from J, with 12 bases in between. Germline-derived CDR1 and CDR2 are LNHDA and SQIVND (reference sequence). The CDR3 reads CASSLPRTDTQYF. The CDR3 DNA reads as TGTGCCAGTTCTCTCCCGCGAACAGATACGCAGTATTTT.

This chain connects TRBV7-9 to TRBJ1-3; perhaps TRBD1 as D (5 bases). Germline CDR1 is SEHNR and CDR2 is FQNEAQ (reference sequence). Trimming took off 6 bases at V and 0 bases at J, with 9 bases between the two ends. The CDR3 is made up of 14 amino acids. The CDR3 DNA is TGTGCCAGCAGGGACGGGGGCTCTGGAAACACCATATATTTT. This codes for CASRDGGSGNTIYF.

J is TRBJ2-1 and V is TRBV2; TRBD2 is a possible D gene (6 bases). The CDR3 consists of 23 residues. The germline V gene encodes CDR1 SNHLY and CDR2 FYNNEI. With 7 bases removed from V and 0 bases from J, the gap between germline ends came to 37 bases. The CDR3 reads CASILPGLRAPVPFLCSYNEQFF. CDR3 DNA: TGTGCCAGCATCCTGCCGGGACTCCGCGCCCCAGTACCCTTTTTGTGCTCCTACAATGAGCAGTTCTTC.

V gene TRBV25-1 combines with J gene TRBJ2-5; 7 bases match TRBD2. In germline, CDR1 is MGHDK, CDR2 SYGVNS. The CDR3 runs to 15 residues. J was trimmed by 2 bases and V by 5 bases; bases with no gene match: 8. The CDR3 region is CASSSGTTNQETQYF. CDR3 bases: TGTGCCAGCAGTTCCGGGACTACAAATCAAGAGACCCAGTACTTC.

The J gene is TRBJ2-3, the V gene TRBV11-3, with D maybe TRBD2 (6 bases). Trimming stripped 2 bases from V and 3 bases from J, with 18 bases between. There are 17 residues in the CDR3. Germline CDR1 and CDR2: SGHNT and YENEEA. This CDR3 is CASSLSSPSSETDTQYF. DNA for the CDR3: TGTGCCAGCAGCTTATCCTCCCCCTCTAGCGAGACAGATACGCAGTATTTT.

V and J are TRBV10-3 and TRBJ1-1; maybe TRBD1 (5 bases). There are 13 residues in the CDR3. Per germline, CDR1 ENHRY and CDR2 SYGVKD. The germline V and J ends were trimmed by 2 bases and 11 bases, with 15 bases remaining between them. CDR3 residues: CAISEDDEGRAFF. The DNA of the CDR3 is TGTGCCATCAGTGAGGACGACGAGGGGAGGGCTTTCTTT.

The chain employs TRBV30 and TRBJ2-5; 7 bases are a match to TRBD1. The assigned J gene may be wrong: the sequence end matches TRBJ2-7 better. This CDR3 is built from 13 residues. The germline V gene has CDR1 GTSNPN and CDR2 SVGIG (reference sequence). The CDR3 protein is CAWSAGQNHEQYF. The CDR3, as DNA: TGTGCCTGGAGTGCGGGACAGAACCACGAGCAGTACTTC.